The clone carrying this T cell receptor beta chain was observed a handful of times. The antigen is undetermined. This specimen comes from a study of vaccination effects on CD4 cells after COVID-19. Study summary: It was a median of 72 days after the second dose that post-vaccine samples were obtained. Whole-study results and caveats: Infection- and vaccine-induced clones contracted markedly late after vaccination.

Germline V gene data show CDR1 as MGHRA and CDR2 as YSYEKL. V lost 2 bases to trimming and J lost 5 bases; unmatched junction nucleotides: 4. The CDR3 has 14 amino acids. Antigen-specific CD4+ T cell clonotypes were called by their expansion after viral peptide-pool culture in ViraFEST. Culture lasted 10 days before CD4+ T cell isolation. Participants each got two BNT162b2 or mRNA-1273 vaccine doses. People in the vaccine group had not been infected with SARS-CoV-2 before, and their nucleocapsid antibodies were negative. IL-2 medium was substituted for half the medium on days 3 and 7. Sequencing was performed with immunoSEQ multiplex PCR; in TCRdb, only in-frame clones are kept and a portion is missing. The data contain roughly 25,000 clones, about 73% of them singletons.

Sample: CD4+ T cells from PBMCs cultured with SARS-CoV-2 spike peptides, taken after COVID-19 vaccination. The source is a human donor who received a COVID-19 vaccine. The rearrangement joins TRBV4-1 to TRBJ2-5; TRBD1 matches 8 bases. In DNA, the CDR3 is TGCGCCAGCAGCCAATACAGGGGGATGGAGACCCAGTACTTC. It encodes CASSQYRGMETQYF.